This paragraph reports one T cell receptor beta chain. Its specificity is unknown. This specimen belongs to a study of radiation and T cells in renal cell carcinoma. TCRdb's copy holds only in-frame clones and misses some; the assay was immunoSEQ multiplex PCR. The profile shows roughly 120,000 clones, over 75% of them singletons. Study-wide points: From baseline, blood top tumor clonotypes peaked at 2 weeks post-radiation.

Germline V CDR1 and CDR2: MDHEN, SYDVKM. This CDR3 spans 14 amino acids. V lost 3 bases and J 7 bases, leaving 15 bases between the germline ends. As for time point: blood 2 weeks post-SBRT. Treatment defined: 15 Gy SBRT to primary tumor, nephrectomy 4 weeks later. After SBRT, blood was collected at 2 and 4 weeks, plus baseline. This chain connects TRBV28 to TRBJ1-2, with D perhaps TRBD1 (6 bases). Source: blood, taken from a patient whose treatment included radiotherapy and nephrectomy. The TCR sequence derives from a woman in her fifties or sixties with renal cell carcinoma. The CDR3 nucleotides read TGTGCCAGCAGTTTCTATGCAGGGGTGGGTGGCTACACCTTC. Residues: CASSFYAGVGGYTF.